Included here is one T cell receptor beta chain sequence, with context. Its antigen is unidentified. The authors distributed each subset's genomic DNA evenly over several immunoSEQ plates. The table came from immunoSEQ multiplex PCR; TCRdb's copy has only in-frame clones and leaves some out. The sample shows under 750,000 clones, 72% of them seen only once. Trimming at V came to 0 bases and at J to 0 bases, leaving 8 bases not matched to a gene. In germline, CDR1 is GTSNPN, CDR2 SVGIG (reference sequence). The CDR3 spans 18 residues. The data stem from a study of shared clonotypes between healthy human individuals. On the study more broadly: The donor pool was made up of two women and a few men aged 18 to 49. Study-level points and caveats: Larger richness was generally estimated for naive than memory subsets.

All of the donors resided in Nashville, Tennessee, and each was a Caucasian adult. The sample was memory CD4+ T cells sorted from blood. As for subset: CD45RA-negative fraction. This clonotype was obtained from a woman between 25 and 40 years old in good health. The rearrangement uses TRBV30 and TRBJ1-6; 7 nucleotides match TRBD1. CDR3 DNA sequence: TGTGCCTGGAGTGTACCCCAGGGGGGGCTCTCCTATAATTCACCCCTCCACTTT. Translating it yields CAWSVPQGGLSYNSPLHF.